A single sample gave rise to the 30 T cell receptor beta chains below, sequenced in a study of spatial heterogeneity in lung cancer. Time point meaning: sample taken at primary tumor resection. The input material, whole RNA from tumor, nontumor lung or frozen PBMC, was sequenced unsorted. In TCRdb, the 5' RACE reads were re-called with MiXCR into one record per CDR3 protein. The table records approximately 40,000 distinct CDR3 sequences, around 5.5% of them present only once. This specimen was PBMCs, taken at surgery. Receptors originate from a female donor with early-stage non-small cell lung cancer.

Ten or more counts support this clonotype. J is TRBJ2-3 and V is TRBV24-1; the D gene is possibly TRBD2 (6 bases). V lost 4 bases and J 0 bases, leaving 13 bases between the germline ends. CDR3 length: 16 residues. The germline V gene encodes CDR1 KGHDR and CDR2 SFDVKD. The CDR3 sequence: CATSDPSDPSTDTQYF. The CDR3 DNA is TGTGCCACCAGTGACCCTAGCGACCCTAGCACAGATACGCAGTATTTT.

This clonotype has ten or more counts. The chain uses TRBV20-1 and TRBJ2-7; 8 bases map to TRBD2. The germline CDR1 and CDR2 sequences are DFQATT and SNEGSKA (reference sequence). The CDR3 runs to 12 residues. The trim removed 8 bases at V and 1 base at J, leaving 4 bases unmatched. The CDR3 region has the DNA TGCAGTTCCTTAGCGGGGTCCTACGAGCAGTACTTC. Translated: CSSLAGSYEQYF.

CDR3 region: CASSPQGVGGTEAFF. CDR3 in DNA: TGTGCCAGCAGCCCACAGGGAGTGGGGGGCACTGAAGCTTTCTTT. The rearrangement joins TRBV28 to TRBJ1-1; tentatively, D is TRBD1 (6 bases). The length of the CDR3 is 15 residues. V lost 6 bases to trimming and J lost 4 bases, with 18 bases between them. CDR1 is MDHEN and CDR2 is SYDVKM in the germline V gene.

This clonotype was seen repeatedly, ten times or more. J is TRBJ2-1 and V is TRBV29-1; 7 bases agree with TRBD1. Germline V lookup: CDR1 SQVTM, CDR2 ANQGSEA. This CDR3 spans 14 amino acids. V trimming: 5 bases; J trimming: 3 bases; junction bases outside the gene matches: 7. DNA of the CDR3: TGCAGCGTTCCCCGGGACAGAGGCTACAATGAGCAGTTCTTC. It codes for CSVPRDRGYNEQFF.

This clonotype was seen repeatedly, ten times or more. The CDR3 nucleotides read TGCAGTGCTAGAGATCTGAGGGGGCAGGTCGACACTGAAGCTTTCTTT. It encodes CSARDLRGQVDTEAFF. The chain has TRBV20-1 and TRBJ1-1, with 7 bases aligning to TRBD1. The CDR3 loop spans 16 amino acids. Germline V CDR1 and CDR2: DFQATT, SNEGSKA (reference sequence). The V gene end was trimmed by 0 bases and the J gene end by 3 bases; junction bases not matched to a gene: 10.

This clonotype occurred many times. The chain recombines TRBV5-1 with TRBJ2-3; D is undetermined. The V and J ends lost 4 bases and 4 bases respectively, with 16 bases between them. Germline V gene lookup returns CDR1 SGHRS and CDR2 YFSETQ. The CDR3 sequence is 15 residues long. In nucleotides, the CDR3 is TGCGCCAGCAGCCCCCCGGGCGCTGGCGCAGATACGCAGTATTTT. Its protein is CASSPPGAGADTQYF.

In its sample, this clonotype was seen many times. The CDR3 here is CASSPATVTDTQYF. In nucleotides, the CDR3 is TGTGCCAGCAGCCCCGCTACGGTAACAGATACGCAGTATTTT. V usage is TRBV6-5 and J usage is TRBJ2-3; D call uncertain. The ends were cut back, 6 bases at V and 3 bases at J, with 13 bases in the middle. CDR3 length equals 14 residues. Germline V gene sequence: CDR1 MNHEY, CDR2 SVGAGI.

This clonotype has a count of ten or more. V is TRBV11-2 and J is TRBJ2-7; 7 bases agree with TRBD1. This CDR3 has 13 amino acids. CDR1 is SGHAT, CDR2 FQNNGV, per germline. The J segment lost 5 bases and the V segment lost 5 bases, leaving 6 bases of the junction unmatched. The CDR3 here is CASSTRQGHEQYF. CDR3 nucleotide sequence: TGTGCCAGCAGCACCCGACAGGGTCACGAGCAGTACTTC.

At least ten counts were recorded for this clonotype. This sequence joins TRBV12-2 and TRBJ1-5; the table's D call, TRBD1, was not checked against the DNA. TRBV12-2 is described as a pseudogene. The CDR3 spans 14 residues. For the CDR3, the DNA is TGTGCAAGTCGCTCCGGACAGGTCAATCAGCCCCAGCATTTT. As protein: CASRSGQVNQPQHF.

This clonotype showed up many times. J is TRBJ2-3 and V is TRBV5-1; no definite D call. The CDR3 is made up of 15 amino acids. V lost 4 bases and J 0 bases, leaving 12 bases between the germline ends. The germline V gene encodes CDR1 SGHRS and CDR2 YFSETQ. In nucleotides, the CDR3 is TGCGCCAGCAGCCGACTGGGCGGAAGCACAGATACGCAGTATTTT. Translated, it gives CASSRLGGSTDTQYF.

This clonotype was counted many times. DNA of the CDR3: TGTGCCAGCAGCTTAGGCCCTCGGGTGCGGGGGGCCAAAAACATTCAGTACTTC. Translation gives CASSLGPRVRGAKNIQYF. The V call is TRBV11-2, the J call TRBJ2-4; 7 positions match TRBD2. Per the germline V gene, CDR1 is SGHAT and CDR2 is FQNNGV. Losses at the gene ends were 1 base for V and 1 base for J; bases not matched to a gene: 10. The CDR3 contains 18 residues.

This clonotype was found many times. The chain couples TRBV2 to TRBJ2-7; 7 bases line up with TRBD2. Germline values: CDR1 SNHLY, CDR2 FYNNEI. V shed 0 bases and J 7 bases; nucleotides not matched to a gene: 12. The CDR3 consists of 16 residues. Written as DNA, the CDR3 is TGTGCCAGCAGTGAAGCTCGATCCGCGGGAGTAAGAGAGCAGTACTTC. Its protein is CASSEARSAGVREQYF.

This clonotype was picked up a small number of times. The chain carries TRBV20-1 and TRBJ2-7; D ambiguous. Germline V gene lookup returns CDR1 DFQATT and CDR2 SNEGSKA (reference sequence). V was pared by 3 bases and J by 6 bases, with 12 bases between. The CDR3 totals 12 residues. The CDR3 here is CSASYGVREQYF. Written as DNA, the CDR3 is TGCAGTGCTAGTTATGGGGTCCGCGAGCAGTACTTC.

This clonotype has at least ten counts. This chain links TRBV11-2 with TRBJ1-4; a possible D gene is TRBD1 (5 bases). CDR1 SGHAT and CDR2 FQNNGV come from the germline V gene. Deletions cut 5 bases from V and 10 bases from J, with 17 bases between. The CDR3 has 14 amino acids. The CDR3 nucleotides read TGTGCCAGCAGCACCCCGGGGACTCCGGGAAAACTGTTTTTT. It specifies CASSTPGTPGKLFF.

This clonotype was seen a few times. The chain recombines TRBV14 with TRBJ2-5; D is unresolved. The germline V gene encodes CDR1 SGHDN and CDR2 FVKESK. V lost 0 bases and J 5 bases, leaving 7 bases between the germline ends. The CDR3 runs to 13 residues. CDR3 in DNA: TGTGCCAGCAGCCAAGATAATTACGAGACCCAGTACTTC. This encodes CASSQDNYETQYF.

The CDR3 nucleotides read TGTGCCAGTAGCGAGAGGGATATGCCTGAAGCTTTCTTT. Protein product: CASSERDMPEAFF. The chain uses TRBV19 and TRBJ1-1, with D hard to call. The germline V and J ends were trimmed by 6 bases and 6 bases, with 14 bases remaining between them. Germline CDR1 and CDR2: LNHDA and SQIVND (reference sequence). CDR3 length: 13 amino acids.

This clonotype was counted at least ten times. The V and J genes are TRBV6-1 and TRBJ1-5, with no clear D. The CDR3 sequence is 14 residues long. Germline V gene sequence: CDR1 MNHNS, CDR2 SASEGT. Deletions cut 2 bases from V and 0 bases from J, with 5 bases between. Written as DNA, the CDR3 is TGTGCCAGCAGTGAACAGAATAGCAATCAGCCCCAGCATTTT. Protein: CASSEQNSNQPQHF.

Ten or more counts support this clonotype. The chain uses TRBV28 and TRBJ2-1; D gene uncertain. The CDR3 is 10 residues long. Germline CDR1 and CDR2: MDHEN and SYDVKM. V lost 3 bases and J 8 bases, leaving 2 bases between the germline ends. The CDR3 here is CASSLYEQFF. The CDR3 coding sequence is TGTGCCAGCAGTTTGTATGAGCAGTTCTTC.

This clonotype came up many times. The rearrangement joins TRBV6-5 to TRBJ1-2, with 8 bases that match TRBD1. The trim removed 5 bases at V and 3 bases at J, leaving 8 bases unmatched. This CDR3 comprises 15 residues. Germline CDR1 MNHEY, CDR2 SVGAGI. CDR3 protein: CASSQDRGSDYGYTF. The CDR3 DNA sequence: TGTGCCAGCAGTCAAGACAGGGGCAGCGACTATGGCTACACCTTC.

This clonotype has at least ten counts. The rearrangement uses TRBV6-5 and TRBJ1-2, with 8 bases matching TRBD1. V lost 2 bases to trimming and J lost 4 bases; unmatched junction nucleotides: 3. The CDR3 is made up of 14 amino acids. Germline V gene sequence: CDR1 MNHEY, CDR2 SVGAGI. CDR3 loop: CASSYVQGGYGYTF. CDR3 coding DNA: TGTGCCAGCAGTTACGTACAGGGGGGCTATGGCTACACCTTC.

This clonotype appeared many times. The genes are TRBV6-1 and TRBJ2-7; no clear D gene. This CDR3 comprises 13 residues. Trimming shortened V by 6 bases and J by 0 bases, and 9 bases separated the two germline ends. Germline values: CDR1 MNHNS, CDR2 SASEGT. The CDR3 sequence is CASRAQFSYEQYF. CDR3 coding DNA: TGTGCCAGCAGAGCACAGTTCTCCTACGAGCAGTACTTC.

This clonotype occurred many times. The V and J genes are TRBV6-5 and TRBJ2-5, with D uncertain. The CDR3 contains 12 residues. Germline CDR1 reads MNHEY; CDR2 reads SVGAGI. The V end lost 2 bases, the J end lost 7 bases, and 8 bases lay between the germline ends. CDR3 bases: TGTGCCAGCAGTTACCTCAAGGGGACCCAGTACTTC. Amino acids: CASSYLKGTQYF.

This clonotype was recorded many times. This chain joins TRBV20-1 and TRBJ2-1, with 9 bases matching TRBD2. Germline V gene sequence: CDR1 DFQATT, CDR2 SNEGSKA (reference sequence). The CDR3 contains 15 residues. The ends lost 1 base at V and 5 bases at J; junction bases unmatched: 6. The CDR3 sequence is CSARVTSGDDNEQFF. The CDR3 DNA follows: TGCAGTGCTAGAGTGACTAGCGGTGATGACAATGAGCAGTTCTTC.

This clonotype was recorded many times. CDR3 DNA: TGCGCCAGCAGCCGCGGGTCCCAAACCGGGGAGCTGTTTTTT. Its translation: CASSRGSQTGELFF. The chain joins TRBV5-1 to TRBJ2-2, with a possible D match to TRBD2 (5 bases). From germline, CDR1 is SGHRS and CDR2 YFSETQ. The CDR3 is 14 amino acids. V lost 4 bases and J 5 bases, leaving 12 bases between the germline ends.

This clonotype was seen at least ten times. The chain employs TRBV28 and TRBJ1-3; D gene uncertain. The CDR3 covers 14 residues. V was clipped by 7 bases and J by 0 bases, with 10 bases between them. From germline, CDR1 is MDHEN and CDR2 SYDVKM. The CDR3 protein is CASINGDSGNTIYF. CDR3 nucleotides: TGTGCCAGCATTAACGGGGACTCTGGAAACACCATATATTTT.

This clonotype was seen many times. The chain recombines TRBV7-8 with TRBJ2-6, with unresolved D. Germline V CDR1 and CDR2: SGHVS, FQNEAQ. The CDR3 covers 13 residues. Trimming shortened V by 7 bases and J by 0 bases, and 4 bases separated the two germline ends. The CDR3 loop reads CASTYSGANVLTF. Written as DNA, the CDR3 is TGTGCCAGCACTTACTCTGGGGCCAACGTCCTGACTTTC.

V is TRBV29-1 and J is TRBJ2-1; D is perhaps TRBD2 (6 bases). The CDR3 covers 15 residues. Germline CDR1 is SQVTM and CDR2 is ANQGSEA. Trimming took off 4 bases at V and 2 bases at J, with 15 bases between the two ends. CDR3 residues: CSVARLVGPYNEQFF. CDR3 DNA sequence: TGCAGCGTTGCCCGACTAGTTGGACCCTACAATGAGCAGTTCTTC.

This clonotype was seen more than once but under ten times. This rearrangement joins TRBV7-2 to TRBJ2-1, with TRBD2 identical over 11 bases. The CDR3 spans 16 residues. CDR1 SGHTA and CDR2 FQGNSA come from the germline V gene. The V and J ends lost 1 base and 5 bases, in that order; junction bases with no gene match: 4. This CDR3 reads CASSLGGTSGDNEQFF. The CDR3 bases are TGTGCCAGCAGCTTAGGAGGGACTAGCGGCGACAATGAGCAGTTCTTC.

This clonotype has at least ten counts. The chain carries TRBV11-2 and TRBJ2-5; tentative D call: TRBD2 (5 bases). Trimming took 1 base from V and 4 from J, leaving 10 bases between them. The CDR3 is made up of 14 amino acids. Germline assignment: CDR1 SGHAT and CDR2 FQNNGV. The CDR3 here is CASSLGYSVETQYF. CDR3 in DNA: TGTGCCAGCAGCTTAGGTTATAGCGTAGAGACCCAGTACTTC.

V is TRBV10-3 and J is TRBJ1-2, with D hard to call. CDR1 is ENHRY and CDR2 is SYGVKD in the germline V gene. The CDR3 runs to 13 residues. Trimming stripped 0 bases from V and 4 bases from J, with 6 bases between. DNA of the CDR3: TGTGCCATCAGTGAGTCGAAGAGCTATGGCTACACCTTC. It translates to CAISESKSYGYTF.